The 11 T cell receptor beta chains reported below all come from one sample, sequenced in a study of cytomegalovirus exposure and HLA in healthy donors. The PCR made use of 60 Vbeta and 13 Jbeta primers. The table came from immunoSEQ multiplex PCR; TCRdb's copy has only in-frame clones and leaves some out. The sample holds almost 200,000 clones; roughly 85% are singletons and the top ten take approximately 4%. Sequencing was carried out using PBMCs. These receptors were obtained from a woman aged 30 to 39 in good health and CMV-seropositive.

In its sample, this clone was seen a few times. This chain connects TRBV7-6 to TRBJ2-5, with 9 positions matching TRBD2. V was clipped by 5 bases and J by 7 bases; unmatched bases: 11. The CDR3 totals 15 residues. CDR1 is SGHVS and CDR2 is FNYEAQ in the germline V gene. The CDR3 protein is CASSNTQREDGTQYF. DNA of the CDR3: TGTGCCAGCAGCAATACCCAGCGGGAGGACGGGACCCAGTACTTC.

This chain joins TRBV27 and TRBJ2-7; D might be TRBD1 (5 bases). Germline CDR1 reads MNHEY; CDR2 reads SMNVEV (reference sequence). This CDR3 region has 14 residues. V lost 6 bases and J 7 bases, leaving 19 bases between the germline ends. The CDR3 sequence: CASSPAIQGWEQYF. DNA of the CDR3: TGTGCCAGCAGCCCAGCTATTCAGGGTTGGGAGCAGTACTTC.

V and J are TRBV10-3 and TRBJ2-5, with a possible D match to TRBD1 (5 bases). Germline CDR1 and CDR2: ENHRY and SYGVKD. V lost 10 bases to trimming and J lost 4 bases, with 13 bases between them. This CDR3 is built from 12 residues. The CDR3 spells CATLDSRETQYF. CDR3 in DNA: TGTGCCACCTTAGACAGCCGAGAGACCCAGTACTTC.

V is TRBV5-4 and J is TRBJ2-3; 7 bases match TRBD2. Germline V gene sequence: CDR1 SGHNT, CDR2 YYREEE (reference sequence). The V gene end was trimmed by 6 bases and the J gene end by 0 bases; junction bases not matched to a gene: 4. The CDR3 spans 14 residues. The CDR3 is CASTPSGSTDTQYF. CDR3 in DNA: TGTGCCAGCACCCCTAGCGGTAGCACAGATACGCAGTATTTT.

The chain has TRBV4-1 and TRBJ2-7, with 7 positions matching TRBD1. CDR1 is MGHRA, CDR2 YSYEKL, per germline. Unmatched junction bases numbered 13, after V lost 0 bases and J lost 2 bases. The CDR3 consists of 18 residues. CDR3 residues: CASSQEPPVFQGAYEQYF. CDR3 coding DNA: TGCGCCAGCAGCCAAGAGCCACCGGTTTTTCAGGGGGCCTACGAGCAGTACTTC.

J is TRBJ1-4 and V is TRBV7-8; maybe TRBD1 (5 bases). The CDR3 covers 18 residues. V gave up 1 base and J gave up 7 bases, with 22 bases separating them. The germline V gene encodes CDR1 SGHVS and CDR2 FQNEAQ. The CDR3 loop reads CASSLVGSGGGVGEKLFF. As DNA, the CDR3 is TGTGCCAGCAGCTTAGTCGGTTCCGGGGGAGGTGTGGGTGAAAAACTGTTTTTT.

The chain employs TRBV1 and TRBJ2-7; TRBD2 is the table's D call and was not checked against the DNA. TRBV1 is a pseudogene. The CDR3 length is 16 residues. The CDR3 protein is CTSSQPPGRGSYEQYF. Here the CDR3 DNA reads TGCACCAGCAGCCAACCCCCGGGGCGGGGGTCCTACGAGCAGTACTTC.

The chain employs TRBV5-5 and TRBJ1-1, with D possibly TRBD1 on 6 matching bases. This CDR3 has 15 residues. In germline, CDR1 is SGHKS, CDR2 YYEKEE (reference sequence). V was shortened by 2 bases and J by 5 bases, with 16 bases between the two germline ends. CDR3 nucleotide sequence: TGTGCCAGCAGCTTCGGGGGGGCGCGAAGGACTGAAGCTTTCTTT. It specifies CASSFGGARRTEAFF.

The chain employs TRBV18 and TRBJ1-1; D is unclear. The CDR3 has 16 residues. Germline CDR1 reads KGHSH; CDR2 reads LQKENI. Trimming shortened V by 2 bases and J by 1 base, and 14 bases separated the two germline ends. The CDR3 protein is CASSPLAQVSNTEAFF. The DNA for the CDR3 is TGTGCCAGCTCACCATTGGCCCAGGTCTCGAACACTGAAGCTTTCTTT.

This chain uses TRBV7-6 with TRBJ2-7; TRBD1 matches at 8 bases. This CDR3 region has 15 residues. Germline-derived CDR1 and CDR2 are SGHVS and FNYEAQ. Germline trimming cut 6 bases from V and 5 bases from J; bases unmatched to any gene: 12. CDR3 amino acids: CASSSRDRLRNEQYF. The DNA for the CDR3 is TGTGCCAGCAGTTCCCGGGACAGGCTCAGAAACGAGCAGTACTTC.

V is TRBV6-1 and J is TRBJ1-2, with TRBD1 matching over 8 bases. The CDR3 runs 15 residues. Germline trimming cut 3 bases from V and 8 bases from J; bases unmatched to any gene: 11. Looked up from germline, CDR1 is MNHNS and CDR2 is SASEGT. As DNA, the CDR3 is TGTGCCAGCAGTGATAGGACAGGGTATTTAAGGGGCTACACCTTC. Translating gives CASSDRTGYLRGYTF.